These 22 T cell receptor beta chains came from one sample sequenced in a study of T cell responses to AZD1222 COVID-19 vaccine. Clones were sequenced by immunoSEQ multiplex PCR, and TCRdb holds only the in-frame ones, with some missing. Of some 100,000 clones listed, approximately 90% are singletons. Sample: peripheral blood, taken on day 0 of AZD1222 vaccination. The source is an adult in good health.

V and J are TRBV3-1 (or the pseudogene TRBV3-2) and TRBJ1-3; 7 nucleotides agree with TRBD1. Germline V gives CDR1 LGHDT, CDR2 YNNKEL (reference sequence). V shed 2 bases and J 0 bases; nucleotides not matched to a gene: 1. The CDR3 is 15 residues long. CDR3 in amino acids: CASSQTGVSGNTIYF. Written as DNA, the CDR3 is TGTGCCAGCAGCCAAACAGGGGTCTCTGGAAACACCATATATTTT.

The chain employs TRBV5-1 and TRBJ2-1; D is possibly TRBD1 (6 bases). The V end was cut by 4 bases, the J end by 10 bases, with 12 bases between. This CDR3 has 12 residues. Germline CDR1 SGHRS, CDR2 YFSETQ. CDR3: CASSAGAGEQFF. The CDR3 coding sequence is TGCGCCAGCAGCGCAGGGGCTGGGGAGCAGTTCTTC.

This sequence joins TRBV5-8 and TRBJ1-4, with a weak D call TRBD1 (5 bases). V lost 7 bases and J 7 bases, leaving 26 bases between the germline ends. This CDR3 has 17 amino acids. Per the germline V gene, CDR1 is SGHTS and CDR2 is YDEGEE. CDR3 DNA sequence: TGTGCCAGCTGGGACCCTAGAGCAGGGAGGAGGCGTGAAAAACTGTTTTTT. This codes for CASWDPRAGRRREKLFF.

The chain carries TRBV19 and TRBJ1-3; D is undetermined. Germline V lookup: CDR1 LNHDA, CDR2 SQIVND (reference sequence). The CDR3 length is 13 residues. The V end was cut by 11 bases, the J end by 0 bases, with 11 bases between. CDR3 bases: TGTGCCGTAGACGGAAACTCTGGAAACACCATATATTTT. This codes for CAVDGNSGNTIYF. Full variable domain (missing parts from reference TRBV19 and TRBJ1-3): DGGITQSPKYLFRKEGQNVTLSCEQNLNHDAMYWYRQDPGQGLRLIYYSQIVNDFQKGDIAEGYSVSREKKESFPLTVTSAQKNPTAFYLCAVDGNSGNTIYFGEGSWLTVV.

This clone was observed a few times. This chain links TRBV7-2 with TRBJ2-1; 13 nucleotides align to TRBD2. Germline loops: CDR1 SGHTA, CDR2 FQGNSA. The trim removed 5 bases at V and 9 bases at J, leaving 7 bases unmatched. The CDR3 is 15 residues long. The CDR3 loop reads CASSPTSGGALEQFF. The CDR3 nucleotides are TGTGCCAGCAGCCCAACTAGCGGGGGGGCCCTTGAGCAGTTCTTC.

This rearrangement joins TRBV29-1 to TRBJ1-2; D gene unclear. The ends were cut back, 6 bases at V and 2 bases at J, with 13 bases in the middle. The CDR3 spans 13 residues. The germline V gene encodes CDR1 SQVTM and CDR2 ANQGSEA. The CDR3 DNA sequence: TGCAGCGTGGTGCCTGAAGAGAACTATGGCTACACCTTC. It specifies CSVVPEENYGYTF.

This rearrangement joins TRBV5-4 to TRBJ2-1, with D perhaps TRBD2 (6 bases). Per the germline V gene, CDR1 is SGHNT and CDR2 is YYREEE (reference sequence). This CDR3 contains 11 residues. DNA for the CDR3: TGTGCGGGGGGCTCCTACAATGAGCAGTTCTTC. The encoded protein is CAGGSYNEQFF.

The V call is TRBV19, the J call TRBJ1-1; D is uncertain. The CDR3 has 13 residues. Germline V gene sequence: CDR1 LNHDA, CDR2 SQIVND (reference sequence). Trimming pared 1 base from V and 4 bases from J, leaving 7 bases between. The CDR3 bases are TGTGCCAGTAGTATAGTTAAAGGCACTGAAGCTTTCTTT. Protein sequence: CASSIVKGTEAFF. Full variable domain (missing parts from reference TRBV19 and TRBJ1-1): DGGITQSPKYLFRKEGQNVTLSCEQNLNHDAMYWYRQDPGQGLRLIYYSQIVNDFQKGDIAEGYSVSREKKESFPLTVTSAQKNPTAFYLCASSIVKGTEAFFGQGTRLTVV.

This clone was seen only a few times. The genes are TRBV30 and TRBJ1-5, with unresolved D. Trimming shortened V by 2 bases and J by 1 base, and 6 bases separated the two germline ends. The germline CDR1 and CDR2 sequences are GTSNPN and SVGIG (reference sequence). This CDR3 comprises 13 residues. In nucleotides, the CDR3 is TGTGCCTGGAGTTCTCGCAGCAATCAGCCCCAGCATTTT. It codes for CAWSSRSNQPQHF.

The rearrangement links TRBV10-3 to TRBJ2-2; 13 bases line up with TRBD2. CDR3 length equals 16 residues. Unmatched junction bases numbered 6, after V lost 6 bases and J lost 5 bases. Germline CDR1 is ENHRY and CDR2 is SYGVKD. CDR3 bases: TGTGCCATCAGGGCTCCGGGACTAGCGGGAACCGGGGAGCTGTTTTTT. It encodes CAIRAPGLAGTGELFF.

This clone was picked up one time. The CDR3 is CASSAVLNTEAFF. The CDR3 nucleotides read TGTGCCAGCAGTGCGGTTTTGAACACTGAAGCTTTCTTT. This rearrangement joins TRBV5-6 to TRBJ1-1; D gene unclear. This CDR3 is 13 amino acids long. The germline V gene encodes CDR1 SGHDT and CDR2 YYEEEE. Trimming shortened V by 5 bases and J by 0 bases, and 8 bases separated the two germline ends.

The genes are TRBV3-1 (or the pseudogene TRBV3-2) and TRBJ1-3, with a tentative D call TRBD1 (5 bases). This CDR3 has 14 residues. The V gene's germline CDR1 is LGHDT and CDR2 YNNKEL (reference sequence). The V end was cut by 5 bases, the J end by 0 bases, with 8 bases between. The DNA of the CDR3 is TGTGCCAGCAGCTCAACAGGCTCTGGAAACACCATATATTTT. Translating it yields CASSSTGSGNTIYF.

The chain recombines TRBV28 with TRBJ1-5; tentative D call: TRBD1 (6 bases). Trimming removed 5 bases from V and 7 bases from J, with 15 bases in between. Per germline, CDR1 MDHEN and CDR2 SYDVKM. The CDR3 consists of 14 residues. The CDR3 nucleotides are TGTGCCAGCAGTGCAACAGGGTTTCGCCAGCCCCAGCATTTT. Its protein is CASSATGFRQPQHF.

The chain couples TRBV3-1 (or the pseudogene TRBV3-2) to TRBJ1-2; no clear D gene. The CDR3 contains 11 residues. Trimming left V 0 bases short and J 9 bases short, with 5 bases between. Germline CDR1 LGHDT, CDR2 YNNKEL (reference sequence). CDR3 loop: CASSQELSYTF. The CDR3 coding sequence is TGTGCCAGCAGCCAAGAACTAAGCTACACCTTC.

The V and J genes are TRBV7-9 and TRBJ2-6; D not resolved. The V end lost 5 bases, the J end lost 2 bases, and 7 bases lay between the germline ends. The germline CDR1 and CDR2 sequences are SEHNR and FQNEAQ (reference sequence). The CDR3 length is 14 residues. The CDR3 loop reads CASSKRAGANVLTF. CDR3 coding DNA: TGTGCCAGCAGCAAAAGAGCTGGGGCCAACGTCCTGACTTTC.

The J gene is TRBJ2-6, the V gene TRBV5-4; D is undetermined. Germline lookup yields CDR1 SGHNT and CDR2 YYREEE (reference sequence). The CDR3 runs to 15 residues. Trimming stripped 2 bases from V and 1 base from J, with 7 bases between. The CDR3 bases are TGTGCCAGCAGCTTAGACCAATCTGGGGCCAACGTCCTGACTTTC. The encoded protein is CASSLDQSGANVLTF.

This sequence joins TRBV5-3 and TRBJ2-7; 7 positions match TRBD1. TRBV5-3 is filed as an ORF, its function uncertain. J gave up 0 bases and V 2 bases, and 8 bases lay outside the gene matches. The CDR3 sequence is 16 residues long. In DNA, the CDR3 is TGTGCCAGAAGCTTATTCACAGGGGAAGACTCCTACGAGCAGTACTTC. Its translation is CARSLFTGEDSYEQYF.

This chain links TRBV4-1 with TRBJ2-4, with 8 nucleotides matching TRBD1. The CDR3 runs 16 residues. CDR1 and CDR2 from the germline V gene are MGHRA and YSYEKL. The trim removed 2 bases at V and 4 bases at J, leaving 7 bases unmatched. In DNA, the CDR3 is TGCGCCAGCAGCCAACCCCCCGACAGGGGAAAAAACATTCAGTACTTC. Translated: CASSQPPDRGKNIQYF.

The chain couples TRBV4-3 to TRBJ1-2; a weak D match, TRBD1 (5 bases). The germline V gene has CDR1 LGHNA and CDR2 YSLEER. The CDR3 has 16 amino acids. V was cut by 3 bases and J by 4 bases, with 18 bases left in between. Here the CDR3 DNA reads TGCGCCAGCAGCCAGGAATCTTCTGGGGGAATCTATGGCTACACCTTC. Translated, it gives CASSQESSGGIYGYTF.

The J gene is TRBJ1-3, the V gene TRBV5-5; the D gene is possibly TRBD1 (6 bases). With 0 bases removed from V and 4 bases from J, the gap between germline ends came to 11 bases. This CDR3 comprises 15 residues. Per the germline V gene, CDR1 is SGHKS and CDR2 is YYEKEE (reference sequence). The CDR3 spells CASSLVGGQGNTIYF. CDR3 sequence (DNA): TGTGCCAGCAGCTTGGTCGGGGGGCAAGGAAACACCATATATTTT.

V gene TRBV19 combines with J gene TRBJ2-5, with 7 bases fitting TRBD1. This CDR3 is 18 amino acids long. Germline V CDR1 and CDR2: LNHDA, SQIVND (reference sequence). The V segment lost 1 base and the J segment 4 bases; nucleotides outside the gene matches: 15. The CDR3 coding sequence is TGTGCCAGTAGTATAGGGGCACCGACAGGGTTTACGCCAGAGACCCAGTACTTC. This codes for CASSIGAPTGFTPETQYF.

The gene calls are TRBV6-6 and TRBJ2-7; D perhaps matches TRBD2 (5 bases). V was pared by 0 bases and J by 3 bases, with 12 bases between. The CDR3 runs 15 residues. The germline gives CDR1 MNHNY, CDR2 SVGAGI (reference sequence). The CDR3 nucleotides read TGTGCCAGCAGTTACTCGGACGGGAAGAACTACGAGCAGTACTTC. Translated: CASSYSDGKNYEQYF.